The 29 T cell receptor beta chains given below trace back to one sample, sequenced in a study of shared clonotypes between healthy human individuals. The data were produced by immunoSEQ multiplex PCR, yet TCRdb's version contains in-frame clones alone and is incomplete. The sample contains approximately 2.1 million clones, about 92% of which appear only once. Input material: naive CD4+ T cells from PBMCs. Subset: CD45RA+ positively selected. The receptors shown here come from a man younger than 35 in good health. Some clones in this sample may be carry-over from other donors' samples.

The V and J genes are TRBV29-1 and TRBJ1-1, with D hard to call. This CDR3 contains 14 residues. The germline V gene has CDR1 SQVTM and CDR2 ANQGSEA. Between the trimmed V and J ends, which lost 3 bases and 0 bases, there was a span of 11 bases. CDR3 nucleotide sequence: TGCAGCGTTGATACCCATACACTGAACACTGAAGCTTTCTTT. Amino acid sequence: CSVDTHTLNTEAFF. The variable domain in full, completed from reference TRBV29-1 and TRBJ1-1, reads SAVISQKPSRDICQRGTSLTIQCQVDSQVTMMFWYRQQPGQSLTLIATANQGSEATYESGFVIDKFPISRPNLTFSTLTVSNMSPEDSSIYLCSVDTHTLNTEAFFGQGTRLTVV.

The genes are TRBV7-2 and TRBJ1-5; weak D call: TRBD1 (5 bases). This CDR3 has 13 amino acids. Germline V gene sequence: CDR1 SGHTA, CDR2 FQGNSA. V shed 5 bases and J shed 9 bases, with 14 bases lying between them. Here the CDR3 reads CASSPGLPMPQHF. DNA for the CDR3: TGTGCCAGCAGCCCGGGACTTCCCATGCCCCAGCATTTT.

The chain joins TRBV11-1 to TRBJ2-6; D may be TRBD1 (5 bases). This CDR3 comprises 17 residues. V lost 5 bases and J lost 0, with 14 bases in between. Germline loops: CDR1 SGHAT, CDR2 FQDESV (reference sequence). CDR3 sequence (DNA): TGTGCCAGCAGCCGGGTGGCAGGGAACTCTGGGGCCAACGTCCTGACTTTC. Its translation is CASSRVAGNSGANVLTF.

J is TRBJ2-7 and V is TRBV20-1; D perhaps matches TRBD1 (5 bases). Trimming removed 1 base from V and 6 bases from J, with 7 bases in between. This CDR3 comprises 11 residues. Germline assignment: CDR1 DFQATT and CDR2 SNEGSKA (reference sequence). CDR3 DNA sequence: TGCAGTGCTAGAGTGGACACCGAGCAGTACTTC. This translates into CSARVDTEQYF.

The chain uses TRBV18 and TRBJ1-1, with 7 bases aligning to TRBD1. The CDR3 is 15 amino acids. Losses at the gene ends were 3 bases for V and 4 bases for J; bases not matched to a gene: 8. The germline V gene has CDR1 KGHSH and CDR2 LQKENI. The CDR3: CASSPATGAGTEAFF. The DNA of the CDR3 is TGTGCCAGCTCACCGGCTACAGGGGCAGGCACTGAAGCTTTCTTT.

V gene TRBV29-1 combines with J gene TRBJ2-1; maybe TRBD2 (5 bases). The germline gives CDR1 SQVTM, CDR2 ANQGSEA. The V gene lost 6 bases and the J gene lost 6 bases, with 18 bases spanning the gap. This CDR3 contains 14 residues. CDR3 in amino acids: CSVLGQRAGNEQFF. For the CDR3, the DNA is TGCAGCGTACTAGGGCAAAGGGCGGGCAATGAGCAGTTCTTC.

Turning to this clone: One end of the junction fails to match germline, which may point to a read error. V usage is TRBV6-5 and J usage is TRBJ2-3; tentative D call: TRBD2 (6 bases). CDR1 is MNHEY, CDR2 SVGAGI, per germline. The CDR3 is made up of 15 amino acids. In DNA form, the CDR3 reads TGTGCCAGCAGTTATGCGGGAACCAGCAGAGATACGCAGTATTTT. It translates to CASSYAGTSRDTQYF.

Turning to this clone: Other DNA sequences in the same sample also yield this CDR3. V usage is TRBV11-3 and J usage is TRBJ2-2; D call uncertain. This CDR3 comprises 12 residues. The V end was cut by 0 bases, the J end by 4 bases, with 0 bases between. Germline V gene data show CDR1 as SGHNT and CDR2 as YENEEA. The CDR3 DNA sequence: TGTGCCAGCAGCTTAGACACCGGGGAGCTGTTTTTT. Residues: CASSLDTGELFF.

The chain employs TRBV4-2 and TRBJ2-5, with 9 bases that match TRBD2. CDR1 and CDR2 (germline): LGHNA, YNFKEQ. V lost 4 bases and J lost 0; bases outside the gene matches: 3. The CDR3 runs to 15 residues. The CDR3 nucleotides are TGTGCCAGCAGCCCCCCTAGCGGGAACCAAGAGACCCAGTACTTC. It codes for CASSPPSGNQETQYF.

The chain has TRBV28 and TRBJ1-5; D remains ambiguous. The germline gives CDR1 MDHEN, CDR2 SYDVKM. This CDR3 has 15 amino acids. The V gene lost 6 bases and the J gene lost 3 bases, with 15 bases spanning the gap. In nucleotides, the CDR3 is TGTGCCAGCAGCAAACCTAGATATTCCAATCAGCCCCAGCATTTT. Its protein is CASSKPRYSNQPQHF.

This chain links TRBV15 with TRBJ2-1; D is perhaps TRBD2 (6 bases). The germline V gene encodes CDR1 LNHNV and CDR2 YYDKDF (reference sequence). V lost 4 bases and J lost 6, with 10 bases in between. The length of the CDR3 is 13 residues. Written as DNA, the CDR3 is TGTGCCACCAGCAATACCGGGGGCAATGAGCAGTTCTTC. It encodes CATSNTGGNEQFF.

This chain connects TRBV25-1 to TRBJ1-3; D uncertain. Between the trimmed V and J ends, which lost 5 bases and 0 bases, there was a span of 14 bases. Germline CDR1 is MGHDK and CDR2 is SYGVNS. CDR3 length: 16 amino acids. DNA of the CDR3: TGTGCCAGCAGTTCGCTCGACCAGAGCTCTGGAAACACCATATATTTT. Protein: CASSSLDQSSGNTIYF.

V gene TRBV9 combines with J gene TRBJ2-4, with a possible D match to TRBD2 (6 bases). CDR1 SGDLS and CDR2 YYNGEE come from the germline V gene. This CDR3 contains 14 residues. The ends were cut back, 3 bases at V and 7 bases at J, with 14 bases in the middle. The CDR3: CASSASGGRNIQYF. The CDR3 region has the DNA TGTGCCAGCAGCGCATCCGGGGGTAGGAACATTCAGTACTTC.

Notes on this clone: Other nucleotide sequences in the sample specify the same CDR3. The chain uses TRBV7-9 and TRBJ2-1; possibly TRBD1 or TRBD2 for D (6 bases each). Trimming shortened V by 0 bases and J by 9 bases, and 9 bases separated the two germline ends. This CDR3 has 13 amino acids. The germline CDR1 and CDR2 sequences are SEHNR and FQNEAQ (reference sequence). The DNA of the CDR3 is TGTGCCAGCAGCTTAGCAGGGGGAGGTGAGCAGTTCTTC. Encoded protein: CASSLAGGGEQFF.

The chain's CDR3 is CAIGAGGLAGGRADTQYF. The CDR3 coding sequence is TGTGCCATCGGGGCAGGGGGGCTAGCGGGAGGGCGTGCGGATACGCAGTATTTT. The rearrangement uses TRBV10-3 and TRBJ2-3; TRBD2 aligns across 12 bases. With 8 bases clipped from V and 6 bases from J, the junction kept 18 bases outside the gene matches. The length of the CDR3 is 18 residues. Per the germline V gene, CDR1 is ENHRY and CDR2 is SYGVKD.

V gene TRBV9 combines with J gene TRBJ2-7, with D perhaps being TRBD1 or TRBD2 (5 bases each). V was cut by 2 bases and J by 2 bases, with 14 bases left in between. This CDR3 is built from 15 residues. CDR1 SGDLS and CDR2 YYNGEE come from the germline V gene. CDR3 coding DNA: TGTGCCAGCAGCGTTGGGGGAAGGGGCGCCTACGAGCAGTACTTC. Amino acids: CASSVGGRGAYEQYF.

The CDR3: CASNIGGAHSYEQYF. CDR3 nucleotides: TGTGCCAGCAATATAGGGGGGGCACACTCCTACGAGCAGTACTTC. The chain joins TRBV6-1 to TRBJ2-7; weak D call: TRBD2 (7 bases). The germline gives CDR1 MNHNS, CDR2 SASEGT. Trimming removed 7 bases from V and 0 bases from J, with 16 bases in between. The CDR3 runs to 15 residues.

This chain links TRBV6-1 with TRBJ2-1; 7 bases are a match to TRBD1. Germline CDR1 and CDR2: MNHNS and SASEGT. V trimming: 4 bases; J trimming: 0 bases; junction bases outside the gene matches: 6. This CDR3 is 16 amino acids long. The CDR3 region is CASSARQGNSYNEQFF. The CDR3 nucleotides are TGTGCCAGCAGTGCAAGACAGGGAAACTCCTACAATGAGCAGTTCTTC.

This chain links TRBV7-9 with TRBJ2-1; maybe TRBD2 (5 bases). The CDR3 length is 16 residues. V lost 2 bases and J 7 bases, leaving 18 bases between the germline ends. Per the germline V gene, CDR1 is SEHNR and CDR2 is FQNEAQ (reference sequence). This CDR3 reads CASSLTFSPEANEQFF. CDR3 sequence (DNA): TGTGCCAGCAGCTTAACGTTTAGCCCGGAGGCGAATGAGCAGTTCTTC.

This chain connects TRBV5-1 to TRBJ2-7; D remains unclear. The V gene lost 1 base and the J gene lost 6 bases, with 14 bases spanning the gap. Looked up from germline, CDR1 is SGHRS and CDR2 is YFSETQ. CDR3 length: 14 residues. CDR3 bases: TGCGCCAGCAGCTTGACCCTGGGAAAGAGCGAGCAGTACTTC. Amino acid sequence: CASSLTLGKSEQYF.

Here the CDR3 DNA reads TGTGCCAGCGCACTAGCGGGGACTAGCGGCACCGGGGAGCTGTTTTTT. Translated: CASALAGTSGTGELFF. The chain couples TRBV7-3 to TRBJ2-2, with TRBD2 identical over 11 bases. With V trimmed by 8 bases and J by 4 bases, 9 bases remained unmatched. This CDR3 comprises 16 residues. Germline V gene data show CDR1 as SGHTA and CDR2 as FQGTGA.

The rearrangement joins TRBV9 to TRBJ2-5; D is unclear. V was shortened by 2 bases and J by 2 bases, with 7 bases between the two germline ends. The germline gives CDR1 SGDLS, CDR2 YYNGEE. The CDR3 is 13 residues long. The CDR3 sequence is CASSVSVQETQYF. CDR3 nucleotide sequence: TGTGCCAGCAGCGTCAGCGTTCAAGAGACCCAGTACTTC.

Concerning this clone itself: Other DNA sequences from this sample encode an identical CDR3 as well. V usage is TRBV7-2 and J usage is TRBJ2-7; no firm D call. Deletions cut 2 bases from V and 3 bases from J, with 5 bases between. Germline CDR1 SGHTA, CDR2 FQGNSA. This CDR3 has 12 amino acids. CDR3: CASSLNSYEQYF. The CDR3 coding sequence is TGTGCCAGCAGCTTAAACAGCTACGAGCAGTACTTC.

This chain links TRBV9 with TRBJ2-1, with D possibly being TRBD1 (5 bases). CDR3 size: 14 residues. Trimming removed 4 bases at V and 2 bases at J, with 10 bases between. The germline V gene encodes CDR1 SGDLS and CDR2 YYNGEE. The chain's CDR3 is CASSLGPAYNEQFF. The CDR3 bases are TGTGCCAGCAGCTTGGGGCCAGCCTACAATGAGCAGTTCTTC.

There are a few counts of this clone. The chain combines TRBV9 with TRBJ1-5; D possibly corresponds to TRBD1 (5 bases). Trimming took off 0 bases at V and 6 bases at J, with 13 bases between the two ends. The CDR3 sequence is 15 residues long. CDR1 is SGDLS and CDR2 is YYNGEE in the germline V gene. CDR3 sequence reads: CASSVGASGTQPQHF. CDR3 DNA: TGTGCCAGCAGCGTAGGGGCCTCAGGGACTCAGCCCCAGCATTTT.

This rearrangement joins TRBV27 to TRBJ2-5, with D perhaps TRBD2 (5 bases). The CDR3 is made up of 13 amino acids. V shed 5 bases and J shed 5 bases, with 12 bases lying between them. Germline-derived CDR1 and CDR2 are MNHEY and SMNVEV (reference sequence). The CDR3 loop reads CASSPRTSETQYF. The CDR3 nucleotides read TGTGCCAGCAGTCCCCGGACTTCTGAGACCCAGTACTTC.

Regarding this clone: Other DNA sequences in this sample translate to the same CDR3. This chain connects TRBV5-1 to TRBJ2-1; TRBD2 agrees at 9 bases. Per germline, CDR1 SGHRS and CDR2 YFSETQ. This CDR3 is 15 amino acids long. V dropped 1 base and J dropped 1; count of bases not matched to a gene: 0. CDR3 region: CASSLLAGSYNEQFF. The CDR3 DNA reads as TGCGCCAGCAGCTTGCTAGCGGGGTCCTACAATGAGCAGTTCTTC.

The chain couples TRBV2 to TRBJ2-7, with a weak D call TRBD2 (7 bases). Germline CDR1 reads SNHLY; CDR2 reads FYNNEI. The CDR3 runs 16 residues. V lost 6 bases to trimming and J lost 1 base, with 19 bases between them. The CDR3 nucleotides read TGTGCCAGCAGCGGCCAGAGGGGGAGGGAGTCCTACGAGCAGTACTTC. It codes for CASSGQRGRESYEQYF. Full variable domain (missing parts from reference TRBV2 and TRBJ2-7): EPEVTQTPSHQVTQMGQEVILRCVPISNHLYFYWYRQILGQKVEFLVSFYNNEISEKSEIFDDQFSVERPDGSNFTLKIRSTKLEDSAMYFCASSGQRGRESYEQYFGPGTRLTVT.

This clone was seen once. The CDR3 DNA reads TGTGCCAGCAGCTCCAGGGGGGAGACCCAGTACTTC. Protein product: CASSSRGETQYF. The chain recombines TRBV7-2 with TRBJ2-5, with TRBD1 identical over 7 bases. Germline loops: CDR1 SGHTA, CDR2 FQGNSA. The CDR3 runs to 12 residues. The trim removed 4 bases at V and 5 bases at J, leaving 1 base unmatched. Full variable domain (missing parts from reference TRBV7-2 and TRBJ2-5): GAGVSQSPSNKVTEKGKDVELRCDPISGHTALYWYRQSLGQGLEFLIYFQGNSAPDKSGLPSDRFSAERTGGSVSTLTIQRTQQEDSAVYLCASSSRGETQYFGPGTRLLVL.